This T cell receptor beta chain was sequenced in a study of cytomegalovirus exposure and HLA in healthy donors. The overall study: Previous work identified 95 million to 120 million unique TCR beta sequences from 200 million or so T cells. General study points: It was reported that the classifier diagnosed cytomegalovirus status with high specificity and sensitivity in both the original and validation cohorts.

This CDR3 spans 15 amino acids. Germline V lookup: CDR1 MNHEY, CDR2 SMNVEV (reference sequence). V gave up 5 bases and J gave up 4 bases, with 15 bases separating them. The PCR was carried out with 60 Vbeta primers and 13 Jbeta primers. Clones were read by immunoSEQ multiplex PCR, and TCRdb kept only the in-frame ones, dropping some. In the table there are more than 95,000 clones, 77% of which are singletons. Of note for this clone: Its antigen is currently unknown.

The V gene is TRBV27, the J gene TRBJ1-3; TRBD1 might be the D (5 bases). This clonotype was obtained from a woman aged 40 to 50 in good health and CMV-seropositive. The sample was PBMCs. The CDR3 sequence is CASSPQGTRGNTIYF. DNA of the CDR3: TGTGCCAGCAGTCCCCAGGGTACGAGGGGAAACACCATATATTTT.